This TCR beta chain was recorded in a study of T cells in Graves' hyperthyroidism and ophthalmopathy (dated by TCRdb to about 2019). At the level of the whole study: Peripheral blood was collected at initial diagnosis, before any treatment. A discovery cohort of around 100 patients, 43 with Graves' ophthalmopathy and 55 to 60 with stable Graves' hyperthyroidism, was used to find distinguishing TCR V-J signatures. An independent validation cohort of 18 to 20 hyperthyroidism patients and more than 15 patients who later progressed to ophthalmopathy tested prospective prediction of ophthalmopathy. The 100 discovery patients were divided at random into training and test sets in a 7:3 ratio. In addition, the study compared T-cell repertoires in thyroid tissue and in blood from roughly 6 Graves' hyperthyroidism patients. After blood sampling, hyperthyroidism patients were treated with methimazole at a starting dose of 30 mg daily, and ophthalmopathy patients were treated with high-dose intravenous methylprednisolone. The paper reports TCR Vbeta CDR3 sequencing of more than 120 peripheral blood samples: over 40 ophthalmopathy, fewer than 85 hyperthyroidism and 17 progressor patients.

Amplification of TCR beta CDR3 regions was carried out from RNA transcripts. For the first round of RT-PCR on the TCR CDR3, the HTBI primer set was used together with the Qiagen OneStep RT-PCR kit. Libraries were constructed in a second round of multiplex PCR, after which size selection and purification were performed. Sequencing of the libraries was done on an Illumina HiSeq2000 using paired-end 100 bp reads. The authors processed their data as follows. SOAPnuke was used to process the raw data, throwing out any read that contained adapters or uncalled bases, had a mean Phred below 15, or lacked an exact constant-primer or identifier match. High-quality paired reads were merged with COPE v1.2.5, and unique nucleotide sequences were defined as clonotypes. MiTCR v1.1 was used to align the clonotypes against IMGT TRBV, TRBD and TRBJ reference segments. The analysis included only V-J combinations with a frequency above 0.0001, which together covered 99.2% of the repertoires. The TCS score was defined as F50 (clonal expansion) divided by E x V (chaos), with BLOSUM62-based TCRdist calculated between CDR3 peptides within each V-J. Welch's t-statistics and random forest reduced some 510 V-J features to roughly 13, which were used in a naive Bayes classifier (R e1071). TCRdb reprocessed the public reads (quality trimming at Q25 with fastp, clone calling with MiXCR) and kept in-frame beta chains. Every distinct CDR3 protein forms one entry, paired with its most common genes and DNA. TCRdb, not the original authors, processed these V and J calls. This sample has fewer than 650,000 distinct CDR3 sequences in its table, and around 13% of those were observed once. The top ten clonotypes cover less than 6% of the sample.

At the junction V is shortened by 5 bases and J by 7 bases; bases outside the gene matches: 8. The CDR3 spans 14 residues, from the cysteine through the phenylalanine. Here the CDR3 DNA is all that survives: 42 bases in frame from base 1. CDR1 MNHEY and CDR2 SVGEGT were looked up in the germline V gene. The investigation overall reported the following: Most expanded thyroid clonotypes (frequency above 0.001) were also detected in blood, suggesting blood repertoires may reflect thyroid immune responses. Sample size was not statistically predetermined, and investigators were not blinded to group allocation. A model built on a 13 V-J signature distinguished ophthalmopathy from stable hyperthyroidism, reaching about 89% sensitivity and under 84% specificity in cross-validation and 80%/75% in testing. In validation, the model predicted progression to ophthalmopathy a median of approximately 6.3 months before onset, with approximately 68% sensitivity and roughly 72% specificity.

Hyperthyroidism patients were newly diagnosed, had a disease duration of under 2 months, and were aged 18 to 65 years. Patients with uncontrolled infections, other autoimmune diseases, pregnancy or lactation were excluded. Clinical symptoms, serum thyroxine and TRAb, thyroid ultrasound, and orbital computed tomography formed the basis for the diagnoses. For progressor patients, blood was drawn at the first diagnosis of hyperthyroidism, before any ophthalmopathy symptoms had appeared. Ficoll-Paque density gradient centrifugation was used to isolate PBMCs from around 10 ml of fresh peripheral blood. Patients classed as progressors first received a Graves' hyperthyroidism diagnosis and then went on to develop ophthalmopathy during follow-up. Total RNA was extracted using Trizol reagent, and RNA quality was assessed on an Agilent 2100 Bioanalyzer. Comments on this clonotype: Its antigen is still unknown. No quality values exist for individual bases; no much larger clone is one base distant.

Sequenced input: blood. The sequence is built from TRBV6-2 or TRBV6-3 and TRBJ2-7; TRBD1 matches 10 bases in the middle. This TCR was recovered from a woman in her 30s with Graves' hyperthyroidism that later progressed to Graves' ophthalmopathy. The bases read TGTGCCAGCAGTCTGACAGGGGGCGCGGGAGAGCAGTACTTC. Protein translation: CASSLTGGAGEQYF.